What follows describes a single TCR beta chain. The antigen is unknown. The record originates from a study of cytomegalovirus exposure and HLA in healthy donors. Study information: Previous work identified roughly 120 million unique TCR beta sequences from around 180 million T cells.

Researchers ran the PCR with 60 Vbeta and 13 Jbeta primers. The data were produced by immunoSEQ multiplex PCR, yet TCRdb's version contains in-frame clones alone and is incomplete. This table lists approximately 130,000 clones. Overall study findings and caveats: When a later analysis was performed, an Asian-associated ancestry cluster reportedly had fewer N-insertions than the approximately 680-donor mean.

CDR3 length: 13 amino acids. V was clipped by 3 bases and J by 2 bases, with 8 bases between them. Looked up from germline, CDR1 is SGHNT and CDR2 is YYREEE (reference sequence). This sequence was found in an older woman in good health and CMV-seronegative. The sequenced sample consisted of PBMCs. This sequence joins TRBV5-4 and TRBJ1-1; D gene uncertain. CDR3 sequence reads: CASSSTHNTEAFF. CDR3 DNA: TGTGCCAGCAGCTCGACTCATAACACTGAAGCTTTCTTT.